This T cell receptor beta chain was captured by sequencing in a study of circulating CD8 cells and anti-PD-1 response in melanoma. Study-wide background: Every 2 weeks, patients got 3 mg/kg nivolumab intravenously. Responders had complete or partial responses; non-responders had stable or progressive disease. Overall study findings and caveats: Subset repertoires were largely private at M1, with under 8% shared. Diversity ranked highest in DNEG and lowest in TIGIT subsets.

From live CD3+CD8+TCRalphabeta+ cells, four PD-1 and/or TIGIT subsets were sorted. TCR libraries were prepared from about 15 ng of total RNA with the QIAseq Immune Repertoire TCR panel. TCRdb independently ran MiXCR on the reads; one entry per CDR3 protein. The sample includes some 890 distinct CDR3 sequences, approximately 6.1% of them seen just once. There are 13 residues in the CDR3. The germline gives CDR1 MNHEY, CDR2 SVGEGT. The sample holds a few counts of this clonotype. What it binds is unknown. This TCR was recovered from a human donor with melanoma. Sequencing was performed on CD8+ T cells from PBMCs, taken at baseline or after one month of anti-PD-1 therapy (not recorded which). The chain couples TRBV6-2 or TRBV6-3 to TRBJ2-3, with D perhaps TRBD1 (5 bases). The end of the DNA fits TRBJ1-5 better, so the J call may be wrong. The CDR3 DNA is TGTGCCAGCAGTTACTCGATGGGGGATACGCAGCATTTT. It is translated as CASSYSMGDTQHF.